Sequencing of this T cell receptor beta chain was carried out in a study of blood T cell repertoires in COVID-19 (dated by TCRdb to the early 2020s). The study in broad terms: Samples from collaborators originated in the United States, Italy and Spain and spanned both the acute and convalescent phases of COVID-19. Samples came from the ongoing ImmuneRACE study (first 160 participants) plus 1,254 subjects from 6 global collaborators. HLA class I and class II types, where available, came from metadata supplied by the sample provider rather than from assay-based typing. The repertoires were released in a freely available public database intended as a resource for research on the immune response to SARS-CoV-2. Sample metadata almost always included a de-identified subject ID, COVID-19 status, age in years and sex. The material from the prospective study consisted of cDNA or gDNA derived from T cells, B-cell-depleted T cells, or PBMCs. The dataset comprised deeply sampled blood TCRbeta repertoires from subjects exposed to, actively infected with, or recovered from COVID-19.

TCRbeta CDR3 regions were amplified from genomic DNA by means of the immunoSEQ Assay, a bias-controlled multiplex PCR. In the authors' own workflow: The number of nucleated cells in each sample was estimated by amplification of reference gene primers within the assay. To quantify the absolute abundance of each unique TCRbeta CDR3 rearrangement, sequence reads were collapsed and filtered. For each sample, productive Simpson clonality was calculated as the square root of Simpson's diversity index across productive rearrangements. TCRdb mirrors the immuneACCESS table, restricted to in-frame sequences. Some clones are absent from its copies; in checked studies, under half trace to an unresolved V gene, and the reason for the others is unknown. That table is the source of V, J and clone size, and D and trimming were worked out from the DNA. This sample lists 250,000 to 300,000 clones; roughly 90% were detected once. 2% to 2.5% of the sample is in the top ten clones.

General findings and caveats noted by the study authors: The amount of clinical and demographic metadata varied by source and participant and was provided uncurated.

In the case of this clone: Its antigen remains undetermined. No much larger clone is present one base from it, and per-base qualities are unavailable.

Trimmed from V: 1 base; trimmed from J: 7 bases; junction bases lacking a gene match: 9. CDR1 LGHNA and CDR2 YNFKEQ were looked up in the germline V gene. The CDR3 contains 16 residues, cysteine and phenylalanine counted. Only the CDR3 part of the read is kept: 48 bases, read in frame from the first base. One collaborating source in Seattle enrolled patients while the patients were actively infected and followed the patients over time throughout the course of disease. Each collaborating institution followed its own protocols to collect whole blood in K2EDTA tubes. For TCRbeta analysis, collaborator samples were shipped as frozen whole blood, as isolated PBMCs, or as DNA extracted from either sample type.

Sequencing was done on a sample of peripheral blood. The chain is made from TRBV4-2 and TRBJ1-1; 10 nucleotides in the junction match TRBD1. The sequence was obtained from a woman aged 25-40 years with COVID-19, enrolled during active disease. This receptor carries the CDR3 CASSQGSGTGEVEAFF. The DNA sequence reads TGTGCCAGCAGCCAAGGTTCCGGGACAGGGGAGGTTGAAGCTTTCTTT.